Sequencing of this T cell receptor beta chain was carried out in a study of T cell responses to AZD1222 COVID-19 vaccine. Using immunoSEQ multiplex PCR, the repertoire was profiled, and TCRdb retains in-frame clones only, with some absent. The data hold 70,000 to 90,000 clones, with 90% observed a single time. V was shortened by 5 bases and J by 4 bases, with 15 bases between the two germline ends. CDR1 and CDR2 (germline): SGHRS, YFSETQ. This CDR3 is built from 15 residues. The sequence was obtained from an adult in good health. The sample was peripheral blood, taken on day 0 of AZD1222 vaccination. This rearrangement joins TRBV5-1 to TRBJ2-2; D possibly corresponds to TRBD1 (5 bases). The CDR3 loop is CASREGAWGTGELFF. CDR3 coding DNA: TGCGCCAGCAGAGAAGGGGCCTGGGGCACCGGGGAGCTGTTTTTT.